Listed here are 7 T cell receptor beta chains from one sample, sequenced in a study of post-analysis software for immune sequencing data. Study findings and constraints: When patients were compared with controls, 4 or 5 TRBV segments were more frequent, TRBV5-6, TRBV5-1 and TRBV20-1 among them.

Unique molecular identifiers tagged the TCR beta cDNA libraries. From the PCR reads, TCRdb called clonotypes with MiXCR, one entry per CDR3 protein. The sample gives approximately 690,000 distinct CDR3 sequences, over 45% of which show up once; approximately 10% is in the top ten. Antigen specificity for these receptors is unknown. Source material: blood. These receptor sequences come from a girl aged 2 to 9 with multiple sclerosis.

Worth noting for this clonotype: A junction end diverges from the germline sequence, so it may reflect a read error. The chain recombines TRBV10-3 with TRBJ2-5, with 9 nucleotides matching TRBD1. The V gene's germline CDR1 is ENHRY and CDR2 SYGVKD. The CDR3 is made up of 14 amino acids. The CDR3 loop reads CAIRAGDREETQYF. The CDR3 DNA reads TGTGCAATCAGGGCCGGGGACAGGGAGGAGACCCAGTACTTC.

This clonotype was recorded a few times. The V call is TRBV9, the J call TRBJ2-1; D might be TRBD2 (6 bases). This CDR3 region has 16 residues. Germline values: CDR1 SGDLS, CDR2 YYNGEE. V was cut by 4 bases and J by 10 bases, with 24 bases left in between. CDR3 in amino acids: CASSPGWGGLSGEQFF. The CDR3 DNA sequence: TGTGCCAGCAGCCCCGGGTGGGGAGGCCTGAGTGGGGAGCAGTTCTTC. The complete variable domain, with remaining parts taken from reference TRBV9 and TRBJ2-1, reads DSGVTQTPKHLITATGQRVTLRCSPRSGDLSVYWYQQSLDQGLQFLIQYYNGEERAKGNILERFSAQQFPDLHSELNLSSLELGDSALYFCASSPGWGGLSGEQFFGPGTRLTVL.

The table lists this clonotype with a few counts. The rearrangement joins TRBV9 to TRBJ2-1, with 7 positions matching TRBD2. V shed 5 bases and J 2 bases; nucleotides not matched to a gene: 10. Germline CDR1 SGDLS, CDR2 YYNGEE. This CDR3 spans 16 amino acids. CDR3 sequence (DNA): TGTGCCAGCAGGTCCAGAGCAGCGGGGACCTACAATGAGCAGTTCTTC. Translation: CASRSRAAGTYNEQFF. The whole variable domain, filled in from reference TRBV9 and TRBJ2-1, reads DSGVTQTPKHLITATGQRVTLRCSPRSGDLSVYWYQQSLDQGLQFLIQYYNGEERAKGNILERFSAQQFPDLHSELNLSSLELGDSALYFCASRSRAAGTYNEQFFGPGTRLTVL.

The CDR3: CASSQETGNQPQHF. CDR3 nucleotides: TGTGCCAGCAGCCAAGAGACAGGGAATCAGCCCCAGCATTTT. V usage is TRBV4-2 and J usage is TRBJ1-5; 7 bases agree with TRBD1. CDR1 is LGHNA, CDR2 YNFKEQ, per germline. The V and J ends lost 0 bases and 4 bases, in that order; junction bases with no gene match: 0. The CDR3 runs to 14 residues.

The chain is built from TRBV12-3 or TRBV12-4 and TRBJ2-2, with a possible D match to TRBD2 (6 bases). Trimming stripped 10 bases from V and 7 bases from J, with 10 bases between. This CDR3 is 11 amino acids long. Here the CDR3 reads CATSSVGELFF. DNA for the CDR3: TGTGCCACCTCTAGCGTCGGGGAGCTGTTTTTT.

This clonotype was detected a few times. The chain recombines TRBV5-1 with TRBJ2-6; D is ambiguous. This CDR3 has 17 residues. The germline V gene has CDR1 SGHRS and CDR2 YFSETQ. V shed 1 base and J shed 0 bases, with 11 bases lying between them. The CDR3 loop is CASSLFTDLSGANVLTF. The CDR3 region has the DNA TGCGCCAGCAGCTTGTTCACAGACCTCTCTGGGGCCAACGTCCTGACTTTC. Full variable domain (rest looked up from reference TRBV5-1 and TRBJ2-6): KAGVTQTPRYLIKTRGQQVTLSCSPISGHRSVSWYQQTPGQGLQFLFEYFSETQRNKGNFPGRFSGRQFSNSRSEMNVSTLELGDSALYLCASSLFTDLSGANVLTFGAGSRLTVL.

This rearrangement joins TRBV29-1 to TRBJ1-1; D might be TRBD1 (5 bases). The CDR3 is 15 residues long. The germline V gene has CDR1 SQVTM and CDR2 ANQGSEA. The germline V and J ends were trimmed by 4 bases and 4 bases, with 19 bases remaining between them. DNA for the CDR3: TGCAGCGTTGTAACCCACCTCTTGGGGGGCACTGAAGCTTTCTTT. It codes for CSVVTHLLGGTEAFF. The full variable domain, in which reference TRBV29-1 and TRBJ1-1 provide the parts outside the CDR3, is SAVISQKPSRDICQRGTSLTIQCQVDSQVTMMFWYRQQPGQSLTLIATANQGSEATYESGFVIDKFPISRPNLTFSTLTVSNMSPEDSSIYLCSVVTHLLGGTEAFFGQGTRLTVV.